Listed below are T cell receptor beta chains from one sample, sequenced in a study of radiotherapy plus CTLA-4 blockade in lung cancer. Generated by immunoSEQ multiplex PCR, the TCRdb table keeps only in-frame clones and is missing some. The sample includes about 53,000 clones, approximately 84% of them seen just once. Specimen: peripheral blood, collected from a patient treated with radiotherapy plus ipilimumab. The receptors here all came from a human donor with non-small cell lung cancer whose response to radiotherapy plus ipilimumab could not be evaluated. Both conserved end residues are trimmed from each CDR3.

TRBJ2-1,TRBV2,ASGRTSGSGNEQF
TRBJ2-1,TRBV4-3,ASSRQENQGGEQF
TRBJ2-1,TRBV4-3,ASSQERGGYNEQF
TRBJ1-5,TRBV10-3,AISEGQYNQPQH
TRBJ1-1,TRBV28,ASSSQGMKVNTEAF
TRBJ2-1,TRBV19,ASSTSGSPYNEQF
TRBJ1-2,TRBV6-5,ASSFLTGVGGYT
TRBJ1-6,TRBV4-1,ASSQGQGRRNSPLH
TRBJ2-2,TRBV18,ASSPEGTANTGELF
TRBJ1-4,TRBV9,ASSPDRVNEKLF